The 14 T cell receptor beta chains reported below all come from one sample, sequenced in a study of blood T cell repertoires in COVID-19. The data were produced by immunoSEQ multiplex PCR, yet TCRdb's version contains in-frame clones alone and is incomplete. The sample consists of about 35,000 clones, just under 80% of them appearing once. The sequencing input was peripheral blood. These TCRs come from a man of 80 years or more with acute or convalescent COVID-19.

Here the CDR3 reads CASSSTPGVNTEAFF. DNA of the CDR3: TGTGCCAGCAGCTCAACCCCAGGGGTGAACACTGAAGCTTTCTTT. The rearrangement uses TRBV7-3 and TRBJ1-1; a possible D gene is TRBD1 (6 bases). The V gene's germline CDR1 is SGHTA and CDR2 FQGTGA. The CDR3 length is 15 residues. Trimming stripped 4 bases from V and 0 bases from J, with 12 bases between.

The gene calls are TRBV5-6 and TRBJ1-1, with TRBD1 as a possible D gene (6 bases). CDR1 is SGHDT, CDR2 YYEEEE, per germline. The CDR3 consists of 12 residues. The V and J ends lost 7 bases and 11 bases respectively, with 18 bases between them. This CDR3 is CASERKQGMAFF. CDR3 bases: TGTGCCAGCGAACGGAAACAGGGAATGGCTTTCTTT.

This clone was seen only once. The chain uses TRBV2 and TRBJ2-3, with TRBD1 matching over 9 bases. Germline CDR1 reads SNHLY; CDR2 reads FYNNEI. Germline trimming cut 6 bases from V and 5 bases from J; bases unmatched to any gene: 9. This CDR3 is 15 amino acids long. CDR3 in amino acids: CASRRDRERGDTQYF. CDR3 nucleotides: TGTGCCAGCAGGAGGGACAGGGAGAGGGGAGATACGCAGTATTTT.

CDR3 coding DNA: TGTGCCAGCAGACCAAAACCTAGCGGTTTTCCCTACGAGCAGTACTTC. Translation: CASRPKPSGFPYEQYF. V is TRBV7-2 and J is TRBJ2-7, with 7 bases fitting TRBD2. V gave up 6 bases and J gave up 2 bases; unmatched junction bases: 13. The germline V gene encodes CDR1 SGHTA and CDR2 FQGNSA. The CDR3 is made up of 16 amino acids.

The rearrangement joins TRBV9 to TRBJ2-1; TRBD1 might be the D (5 bases). Germline V lookup: CDR1 SGDLS, CDR2 YYNGEE. V was clipped by 3 bases and J by 7 bases, with 11 bases between them. The CDR3 contains 13 residues. The CDR3, as DNA: TGTGCCAGCAGCGGAACCTCAGGGAATGAGCAGTTCTTC. Translation: CASSGTSGNEQFF.

The count of this clone is one. The chain recombines TRBV9 with TRBJ2-1; the match to TRBD2 covers 12 bases. Germline CDR1 reads SGDLS; CDR2 reads YYNGEE. This CDR3 has 15 amino acids. Trimming at V came to 2 bases and at J to 7 bases, leaving 4 bases not matched to a gene. CDR3 nucleotide sequence: TGTGCCAGCAGCGTCGCTAGCGGGGGGGGTAATGAGCAGTTCTTC. Translation gives CASSVASGGGNEQFF.

The chain is built from TRBV6-5 and TRBJ2-3; 8 bases line up with TRBD2. The junction had 14 bases not matched to a gene; V was cut back by 7 bases and J by 8 bases. The CDR3 totals 15 residues. In germline, CDR1 is MNHEY, CDR2 SVGAGI. CDR3 amino acids: CASIVPSGSLGTQYF. Here the CDR3 DNA reads TGTGCCAGCATAGTGCCTAGCGGGTCCCTGGGTACGCAGTATTTT.

This clone was seen a handful of times. The chain uses TRBV5-1 and TRBJ1-4, with a possible D match to TRBD1 (6 bases). Trimming shortened V by 0 bases and J by 0 bases, and 15 bases separated the two germline ends. The length of the CDR3 is 18 residues. Germline-derived CDR1 and CDR2 are SGHRS and YFSETQ. The DNA of the CDR3 is TGCGCCAGCAGCTTGGGAACAGGGCGCTTTACAACTAATGAAAAACTGTTTTTT. Translation gives CASSLGTGRFTTNEKLFF.

The gene calls are TRBV4-3 and TRBJ1-2, with 10 bases fitting TRBD1. Trimming cost V 1 base and J 4 bases; bases outside gene matches: 9. The germline CDR1 and CDR2 sequences are LGHNA and YSLEER. This CDR3 is 17 amino acids long. The CDR3 DNA sequence: TGCGCCAGCAGCCAAGGAGTTACCGGGACAGGGGTCTATGGCTACACCTTC. It translates to CASSQGVTGTGVYGYTF.

This chain links TRBV6-5 with TRBJ1-2; 7 nucleotides agree with TRBD1. The trim removed 8 bases at V and 1 base at J, leaving 10 bases unmatched. Germline V lookup: CDR1 MNHEY, CDR2 SVGAGI. There are 15 residues in the CDR3. The CDR3 loop reads CASSSLGGFNYGYTF. DNA of the CDR3: TGTGCCAGCTCCAGTTTAGGGGGCTTTAACTATGGCTACACCTTC.

This clone showed up just a few times. V is TRBV7-3 and J is TRBJ2-2; 7 nucleotides align to TRBD2. Per the germline V gene, CDR1 is SGHTA and CDR2 is FQGTGA. The CDR3 totals 12 residues. V trimming: 7 bases; J trimming: 6 bases; junction bases outside the gene matches: 2. The CDR3 nucleotides are TGTGCCAGCAACAGCGGGGCCGGGGAGCTGTTTTTT. Protein sequence: CASNSGAGELFF.

CDR3 nucleotides: TGTGCCAGCAGTCCACAGGGCGGGGGGGTAAATACGCAGTATTTT. It specifies CASSPQGGGVNTQYF. This chain uses TRBV7-2 with TRBJ2-3; 9 positions agree with TRBD2. The germline CDR1 and CDR2 sequences are SGHTA and FQGNSA. This CDR3 has 15 amino acids. Germline trimming cut 6 bases from V and 7 bases from J; bases unmatched to any gene: 11. The complete variable domain, with remaining parts taken from reference TRBV7-2 and TRBJ2-3, reads GAGVSQSPSNKVTEKGKDVELRCDPISGHTALYWYRQSLGQGLEFLIYFQGNSAPDKSGLPSDRFSAERTGGSVSTLTIQRTQQEDSAVYLCASSPQGGGVNTQYFGPGTRLTVL.

The chain links TRBV19 to TRBJ1-4; D may be TRBD1 (5 bases). The CDR3 is 11 amino acids. CDR1 is LNHDA, CDR2 SQIVND, per germline (reference sequence). With 6 bases removed from V and 8 bases from J, the gap between germline ends came to 7 bases. For the CDR3, the DNA is TGTGCCAGTAGGTCAGGGGAAAAACTGTTTTTT. It specifies CASRSGEKLFF.

The genes are TRBV7-2 and TRBJ1-2, with D unclear. The V gene lost 5 bases and the J gene lost 8 bases, with 9 bases spanning the gap. CDR1 and CDR2 (germline): SGHTA, FQGNSA. CDR3 length: 11 residues. CDR3 sequence: CASSSTVGYTF. The CDR3 DNA is TGTGCCAGCAGCAGTACAGTGGGCTACACCTTC.